These T cell receptor beta chains were read from a single sample in a study of blood T cell repertoires in COVID-19. Profiling relied on immunoSEQ multiplex PCR, and the TCRdb table lists in-frame clones only, not all of them. The sample records approximately 210,000 clones, 70% to 90% being singletons. The sample taken for sequencing was peripheral blood. These TCRs come from a woman in her forties or fifties with active or convalescent COVID-19. Each CDR3 is given with its conserved first and last residue. Fields, in order: clone size, D gene, J gene, V gene, CDR3 protein. D genes are given only for firm matches. Clone sizes are given selectively: once, few, many, or a class where the clone is expanded.

>once|TRBD2|TRBJ2-3|TRBV20-1
CSASTAGGRADTQYF
>-|-|TRBJ1-1|TRBV6-5
CASRPTGSTEAFF
>-|TRBD2|TRBJ2-2|TRBV5-1
CASSRGLAGGYTGELFF
>-|TRBD1|TRBJ1-4|TRBV5-5
CASSSGTAVIEKLFF
>-|-|TRBJ1-3|TRBV5-5
CASSFLGSGNTIYF
>-|-|TRBJ1-4|TRBV10-2
CASSESIDSGEKLFF
>-|-|TRBJ2-2|TRBV11-1
CASSLNYGELFF
>-|-|TRBJ1-4|TRBV27
CASRGGATNEKLFF
>-|TRBD2|TRBJ2-1|TRBV3-1/TRBV3-2
CASSQASSGAYNEQFF
>-|TRBD1|TRBJ2-7|TRBV3-1/TRBV3-2
CASSQPGQGGEQYF
>-|TRBD2|TRBJ2-1|TRBV4-2
CASSQMAGGNEQFF
>-|TRBD1|TRBJ2-5|TRBV7-6
CASSLRQGAHETQYF
>-|-|TRBJ1-5|TRBV2
CASSGQGLRSNQPQHF
>-|TRBD2|TRBJ2-7|TRBV3-1/TRBV3-2
CASSHSSGLYEQYF
>-|-|TRBJ1-1|TRBV12-5
CASGSGANTEAFF
>-|TRBD1|TRBJ1-1|TRBV7-9
CASSSDRGTEAFF
>-|-|TRBJ1-6|TRBV2
CASSGNTSPLHF
>-|-|TRBJ2-7|TRBV7-3
CASSLGPAGGGTYEQYF
>-|-|TRBJ1-4|TRBV5-4
CASSFGGGITNEKLFF
>once|TRBD1|TRBJ1-5|TRBV5-1
CASSLGDRPNQPQHF
>-|-|TRBJ2-5|TRBV18
CASSPSGTQYF
>once|-|TRBJ2-3|TRBV29-1
CSVETGNTDTQYF
>-|TRBD1|TRBJ1-5|TRBV6-5
CASSTRTGEGQPQHF
>-|-|TRBJ2-6|TRBV6-5
CASRKTGANVLTF
>-|-|TRBJ1-5|TRBV2
CASSEATVNQPQHF
>-|-|TRBJ1-5|TRBV2
CASSGQSNQPQHF
>-|TRBD1|TRBJ1-3|TRBV5-6
CASSLEGSGTGGSGNTIYF
>-|TRBD2|TRBJ2-2|TRBV7-9
CASRTAGEVTGELFF
>-|-|TRBJ1-5|TRBV6-1
CASSEGGFYDGLSNQPQHF
>-|TRBD1|TRBJ1-4|TRBV5-1
CASSLSGGAGTNEKLFF
>-|-|TRBJ1-5|TRBV6-6
CASRPGRGQPQHF
>-|TRBD1|TRBJ1-1|TRBV27
CASSDRGTEAFF
>once|-|TRBJ1-4|TRBV20-1
CSASSAGSEKLFF
>-|-|TRBJ1-5|TRBV6-5
CATGQGANQPQHF
>few|-|TRBJ2-1|TRBV10-3
CAISESNPGNEQFF
>-|-|TRBJ1-1|TRBV18
CASSPLILTGEAFF
>-|TRBD2|TRBJ2-3|TRBV27
CASSLSSGGTDTQYF
>-|TRBD1|TRBJ1-3|TRBV28
CASLGQANSGNTIYF
>few|-|TRBJ2-1|TRBV2
CASRSHGTKPNEQFF
>few|-|TRBJ1-4|TRBV28
CASFEEGLGGEKLFF
>-|-|TRBJ1-1|TRBV4-2
CASSPRVAGRDTEAFF
>-|-|TRBJ1-2|TRBV29-1
CSVEGYRDLNYGYTF
>-|-|TRBJ2-1|TRBV19
CASSRGVGGSYNEQFF
>-|TRBD2|TRBJ2-1|TRBV5-1
CASSLAPTSGMNEQFF
>-|-|TRBJ2-5|TRBV9
CASSVGLEETQYF
>-|TRBD1|TRBJ1-5|TRBV7-9
CASSWDRQPQHF
>-|-|TRBJ1-5|TRBV18
CASSPGLSNQPQHF
>-|TRBD1|TRBJ1-3|TRBV9
CASSPLGTGISGNTIYF